These 2 T cell receptor beta chains came from one sample sequenced in a study of blood T cell repertoires in COVID-19. TCRdb's copy holds only in-frame clones and misses some; the assay was immunoSEQ multiplex PCR. The table records about 320,000 clones, approximately 90% of them present only once. The sequenced material came from peripheral blood. The source of these receptors is a woman aged 30 to 39 with COVID-19, enrolled during active disease.

This clone was found a few times. The chain links TRBV6-5 to TRBJ2-5; possibly TRBD1 for D (6 bases). The CDR3 extends over 13 amino acids. The germline V and J ends were trimmed by 4 bases and 4 bases, with 10 bases remaining between them. In germline, CDR1 is MNHEY, CDR2 SVGAGI. The CDR3 bases are TGTGCCAGCAGTTTACAGGGTCGAGAGACCCAGTACTTC. This codes for CASSLQGRETQYF.

This chain uses TRBV30 with TRBJ2-7, with 7 bases fitting TRBD2. V shed 5 bases, J shed 0 bases, and the junction held 10 bases outside the gene matches. Germline V CDR1 and CDR2: GTSNPN, SVGIG (reference sequence). This CDR3 comprises 15 residues. Here the CDR3 reads CAWAPWGGGSYEQYF. CDR3 sequence (DNA): TGTGCCTGGGCTCCCTGGGGGGGTGGCTCCTACGAGCAGTACTTC.